This T cell receptor beta chain was identified during a study of blood T cell repertoires in COVID-19. Study-wide context: COVID-19 samples collected from the United States, Italy and Spain covered acute and convalescent phases. T cells, B-cell-depleted T cells, or PBMCs provided the cDNA or gDNA that served as material.

CDR1 is MNHEY and CDR2 is SVGAGI in the germline V gene. V dropped 11 bases and J dropped 2; count of bases not matched to a gene: 12. The length of the CDR3 is 15 residues. How the authors handled the data: Reference gene primer amplification yielded estimated nucleated cell counts. The repertoire was sequenced with immunoSEQ multiplex PCR; TCRdb's copy has only in-frame clones and lacks some. The V and J calls and clone size were taken over from that table, and D and trimming were inferred from the DNA. The sample includes approximately 250,000 clones, about 88% of them seen just once. The sequenced sample consisted of peripheral blood. The receptor's source is a man aged 25 to 40 with active or convalescent COVID-19. The chain recombines TRBV6-5 with TRBJ2-7, with 10 bases that match TRBD1. The CDR3 coding sequence is TGTGCCTCCTCCGGGACAGGGGACGTACCCTACGAGCAGTACTTC. It codes for CASSGTGDVPYEQYF.